Listed below are T cell receptor beta chains from one sample, sequenced in a study of T cell responses to AZD1222 COVID-19 vaccine. TCRdb's table, derived via immunoSEQ multiplex PCR, lists solely in-frame clones and lacks some. In the table there are about 140,000 clones, 80% to 95% of which are singletons. The sequenced sample was peripheral blood, obtained 28 days after the second AZD1222 dose. These receptors all come from an adult who received the AZD1222 COVID-19 vaccine. Each CDR3 is given with its conserved first and last residue. A D gene is named only where the DNA matches it firmly. The size entry is marked missing in some rows and otherwise reads once, few, many or a size class.

J,size,D,V,CDR3,DNA
TRBJ1-1,NA,NA,TRBV7-8,CASSLTAPNTEAFF,TGTGCCAGCAGCTTAACAGCGCCGAACACTGAAGCTTTCTTT
TRBJ1-1,once,NA,TRBV3-1/TRBV3-2,CASSTYGGGDTEAFF,TGTGCCAGCAGCACCTACGGCGGGGGGGACACTGAAGCTTTCTTT
TRBJ1-2,NA,TRBD1,TRBV2,CASSGGGQAHYGYTF,TGTGCCAGCAGTGGCGGAGGACAGGCACACTATGGCTACACCTTC
TRBJ1-3,NA,NA,TRBV5-1,CASSLTVSGNTIYF,TGCGCCAGCAGCTTGACAGTCTCTGGAAACACCATATATTTT
TRBJ1-2,NA,NA,TRBV6-6,CASSYLVRARSGYTF,TGTGCCAGCAGTTACCTGGTCAGGGCTAGATCGGGCTACACCTTC
TRBJ2-5,once,NA,TRBV7-9,CASSLGGGTQYF,TGTGCCAGCAGCTTAGGGGGTGGGACCCAGTACTTC
TRBJ2-7,NA,TRBD2,TRBV2,CASSEQGAGTSGLQQYF,TGTGCCAGCAGTGAACAAGGAGCCGGGACTAGCGGCCTTCAGCAGTACTTC
TRBJ2-1,NA,NA,TRBV29-1,CSVEGVDNEQFF,TGCAGCGTGGAGGGGGTCGACAATGAGCAGTTCTTC
TRBJ2-7,NA,NA,TRBV4-3,CASSQEQGRYEQYF,TGCGCCAGCAGCCAAGAGCAGGGAAGGTACGAGCAGTACTTC
TRBJ2-6,NA,TRBD1,TRBV7-2,CASSVTPGQFSGANVLTF,TGTGCCAGCAGCGTAACCCCGGGACAGTTCTCTGGGGCCAACGTCCTGACTTTC
TRBJ1-2,NA,TRBD1,TRBV12-5,CASGIRQGSNYGYTF,TGTGCTAGTGGTATACGACAGGGTAGTAACTATGGCTACACCTTC
TRBJ2-1,once,TRBD2,TRBV25-1,CASLTSGSNEQFF,TGTGCCAGCCTGACTAGCGGGAGCAATGAGCAGTTCTTC
TRBJ1-5,NA,TRBD1,TRBV28,CATQGARHQPQHF,TGTGCCACCCAGGGGGCACGGCATCAGCCCCAGCATTTT
TRBJ2-2,NA,TRBD2,TRBV3-1/TRBV3-2,CASSQDGPSGYTGELFF,TGTGCCAGCAGCCAAGATGGCCCTAGCGGGTACACCGGGGAGCTGTTTTTT
TRBJ1-3,NA,NA,TRBV2,CASSEGFSGNTIYF,TGTGCCAGCAGTGAAGGGTTCTCTGGAAACACCATATATTTT
TRBJ1-2,NA,NA,TRBV11-2,CASSRTSPDGYTF,TGTGCCAGCAGCCGGACCTCCCCTGATGGCTACACCTTC
TRBJ1-5,NA,TRBD1,TRBV15,CATSRGTGQGAQSNQPQHF,TGTGCCACCAGCAGAGGAACGGGACAGGGCGCTCAAAGCAATCAGCCCCAGCATTTT
TRBJ2-3,once,TRBD2,TRBV19,CASSIGGLAGTDTQYF,TGTGCCAGTAGTATAGGCGGGCTAGCGGGTACAGATACGCAGTATTTT
TRBJ2-7,NA,TRBD1,TRBV5-6,CASSSRYRGREQYF,TGTGCCAGCAGCTCCCGATACAGGGGTCGCGAGCAGTACTTC
TRBJ1-2,NA,TRBD1,TRBV29-1,CSVETGGGNYGYTF,TGCAGCGTTGAAACAGGGGGTGGGAACTATGGCTACACCTTC
TRBJ1-4,NA,NA,TRBV19,CASSISGLASEKLFF,TGTGCCAGTAGTATAAGCGGGTTGGCCAGTGAAAAACTGTTTTTT
TRBJ2-4,NA,NA,TRBV19,CASSIAGDGAKNIQYF,TGTGCCAGTAGTATAGCAGGGGACGGGGCCAAAAACATTCAGTACTTC
TRBJ1-5,NA,TRBD1,TRBV6-2/TRBV6-3,CASSYRTGPSNQPQHF,TGTGCCAGCAGTTACCGGACAGGACCTAGCAATCAGCCCCAGCATTTT
TRBJ1-1,NA,TRBD1,TRBV25-1,CASSDRGPGTEAFF,TGTGCCAGCAGTGACAGGGGGCCAGGGACTGAAGCTTTCTTT
TRBJ1-1,once,TRBD1,TRBV5-1,CASSSYQGAGEAFF,TGCGCCAGCAGCAGCTATCAGGGGGCTGGTGAAGCTTTCTTT
TRBJ1-5,NA,NA,TRBV5-1,CASSTRFGQPQHF,TGCGCCAGCAGTACGAGATTTGGGCAGCCCCAGCATTTT
TRBJ1-1,once,NA,TRBV27,CASSSQGNTEAFF,TGTGCCAGCAGTTCCCAGGGGAACACTGAAGCTTTCTTT
TRBJ2-3,NA,NA,TRBV11-2,CASSQPRTGRTDTQYF,TGTGCCAGCAGCCAACCGCGCACAGGGAGAACAGATACGCAGTATTTT
TRBJ1-6,NA,NA,TRBV5-6,CASSYGRNSSPLHF,TGTGCCAGCAGCTACGGAAGAAATAGTTCACCCCTCCACTTT
TRBJ2-2,NA,TRBD1,TRBV27,CASSSYLRDRGGGELFF,TGTGCCAGCAGTTCCTACCTTCGGGACAGGGGTGGCGGGGAGCTGTTTTTT
TRBJ2-3,NA,NA,TRBV30,CAWGGISLRTDTQYF,TGTGCCTGGGGGGGGATTAGCTTACGCACAGATACGCAGTATTTT
TRBJ1-2,NA,NA,TRBV25-1,CASSERGLSLSHYGYTF,TGTGCCAGCAGTGAACGGGGTCTTTCCCTGTCGCACTACGGCTACACCTTC
TRBJ2-7,NA,TRBD1,TRBV3-1/TRBV3-2,CASSPDREGPYEQYF,TGTGCCAGCAGCCCGGACAGGGAAGGACCCTACGAGCAGTACTTC
TRBJ2-7,NA,NA,TRBV7-4,CASSLASLTPYEQYF,TGTGCCAGCAGCTTAGCTTCTCTAACACCCTACGAGCAGTACTTC
TRBJ1-2,NA,NA,TRBV19,CASLTGTDGYTF,TGTGCCAGTTTAACCGGGACGGATGGCTACACCTTC
TRBJ1-2,few,NA,TRBV19,CATRLGNYGYTF,TGTGCCACCAGACTAGGAAACTATGGCTACACCTTC
TRBJ1-5,few,NA,TRBV9,CASSPPGRSNQPQHF,TGTGCCAGCAGTCCTCCGGGACGAAGCAATCAGCCCCAGCATTTT
TRBJ2-3,NA,NA,TRBV5-6,CASTRRYGLESTDTQYF,TGTGCCAGCACCCGTAGGTACGGGTTGGAAAGCACAGATACGCAGTATTTT
TRBJ2-5,NA,NA,TRBV28,CASRNLPVGTQYF,TGTGCCAGCAGAAACCTTCCCGTGGGGACCCAGTACTTC
TRBJ1-5,NA,NA,TRBV28,CASRPLDSNYQPQHF,TGTGCCAGCAGACCGTTGGACAGCAACTATCAGCCCCAGCATTTT
TRBJ1-2,NA,NA,TRBV11-2,CASSDRRRGGGSYTF,TGTGCCAGCAGCGACCGCCGACGGGGAGGAGGGAGCTACACCTTC
TRBJ1-2,once,TRBD1,TRBV5-1,CASSAGQGTQYGYTF,TGCGCCAGCAGCGCCGGACAGGGAACCCAATATGGCTACACCTTC
TRBJ2-2,NA,NA,TRBV9,CASSPEGQGAFWGELFF,TGTGCCAGCAGCCCAGAAGGACAAGGAGCTTTCTGGGGGGAGCTGTTTTTT
TRBJ1-5,NA,NA,TRBV28,CASTTPGQPQHF,TGTGCCAGCACCACCCCGGGTCAGCCCCAGCATTTT
TRBJ1-3,NA,NA,TRBV5-8,CASRADTIYF,TGTGCCAGCCGAGCGGACACCATATATTTT
TRBJ2-4,NA,NA,TRBV5-4,CASSLEVGQIAKNIQYF,TGTGCCAGCAGCTTGGAGGTGGGGCAGATAGCCAAAAACATTCAGTACTTC
TRBJ2-5,NA,NA,TRBV5-1,CASSFIPKETQYF,TGCGCCAGCAGCTTTATCCCGAAAGAGACCCAGTACTTC
TRBJ1-1,NA,TRBD1,TRBV7-3,CASRSTGGTNTEAFF,TGTGCCAGCAGATCTACAGGGGGGACGAACACTGAAGCTTTCTTT
TRBJ1-1,once,NA,TRBV10-3,CAISDQGETPNTEAFF,TGTGCCATCAGTGATCAGGGTGAGACACCGAACACTGAAGCTTTCTTT
TRBJ2-2,NA,TRBD1,TRBV19,CASSMDREGTGELFF,TGTGCCAGTAGTATGGACAGGGAAGGGACCGGGGAGCTGTTTTTT
TRBJ1-1,NA,NA,TRBV20-1,CSAIDYPEAFF,TGCAGTGCGATAGACTATCCTGAAGCTTTCTTT
TRBJ1-4,NA,NA,TRBV4-2,CASSQGTQGGRNEKLFF,TGTGCCAGCAGCCAGGGGACACAGGGAGGAAGGAATGAAAAACTGTTTTTT
TRBJ2-1,once,NA,TRBV18,CASSPLTSGSSYNEQFF,TGTGCCAGCTCACCACTGACTAGTGGGAGCTCCTACAATGAGCAGTTCTTC
TRBJ1-5,NA,NA,TRBV5-1,CASSPIGGGTQPQHF,TGCGCCAGCAGCCCCATCGGGGGGGGGACTCAGCCCCAGCATTTT
TRBJ1-3,NA,NA,TRBV11-2,CASSLDRIGNTIYF,TGTGCCAGCAGCCTAGACAGAATTGGAAACACCATATATTTT